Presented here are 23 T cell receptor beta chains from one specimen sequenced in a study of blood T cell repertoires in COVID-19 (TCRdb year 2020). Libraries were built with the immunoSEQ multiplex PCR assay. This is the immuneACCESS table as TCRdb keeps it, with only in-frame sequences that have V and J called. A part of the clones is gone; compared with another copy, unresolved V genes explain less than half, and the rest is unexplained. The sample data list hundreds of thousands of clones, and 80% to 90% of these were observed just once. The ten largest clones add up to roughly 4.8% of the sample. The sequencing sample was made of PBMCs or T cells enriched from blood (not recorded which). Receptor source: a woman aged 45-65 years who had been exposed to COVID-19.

For the CDR3, the DNA is TGTGCCAGCAGCCTCGGGGGGCGAACGTACCAAGAGACCCAGTACTTC. Protein sequence: CASSLGGRTYQETQYF. The V and J genes are TRBV5-6 and TRBJ2-5; perhaps TRBD2 as D (7 bases). V lost 4 bases to trimming and J lost 0 bases, with 16 bases between them. The CDR3 runs 16 residues. Germline V lookup: CDR1 SGHDT, CDR2 YYEEEE.

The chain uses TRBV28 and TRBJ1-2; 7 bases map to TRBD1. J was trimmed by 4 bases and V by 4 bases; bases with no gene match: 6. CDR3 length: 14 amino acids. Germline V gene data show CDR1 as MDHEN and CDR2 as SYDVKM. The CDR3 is CASSSQGVRYGYTF. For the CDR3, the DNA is TGTGCCAGCAGTTCGCAGGGGGTCCGCTATGGCTACACCTTC.

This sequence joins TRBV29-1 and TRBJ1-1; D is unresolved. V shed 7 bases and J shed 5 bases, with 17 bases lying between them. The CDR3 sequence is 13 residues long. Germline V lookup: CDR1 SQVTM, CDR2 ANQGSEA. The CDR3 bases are TGCAGCGCCCTGTCGTGGGAGGCGACTGAAGCTTTCTTT. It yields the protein CSALSWEATEAFF. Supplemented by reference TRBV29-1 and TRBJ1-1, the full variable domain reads SAVISQKPSRDICQRGTSLTIQCQVDSQVTMMFWYRQQPGQSLTLIATANQGSEATYESGFVIDKFPISRPNLTFSTLTVSNMSPEDSSIYLCSALSWEATEAFFGQGTRLTVV.

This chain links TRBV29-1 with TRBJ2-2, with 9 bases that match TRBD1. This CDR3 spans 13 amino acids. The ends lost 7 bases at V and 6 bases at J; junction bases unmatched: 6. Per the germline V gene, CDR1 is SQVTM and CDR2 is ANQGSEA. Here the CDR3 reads CSARQGGAGELFF. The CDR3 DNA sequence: TGCAGCGCCCGACAGGGGGGCGCCGGGGAGCTGTTTTTT.

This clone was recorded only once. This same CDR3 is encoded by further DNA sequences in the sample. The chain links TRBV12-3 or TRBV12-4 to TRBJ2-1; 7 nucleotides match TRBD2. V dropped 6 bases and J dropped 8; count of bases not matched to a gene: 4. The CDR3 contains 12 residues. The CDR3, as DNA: TGTGCCAGCAGCTTGGGGGGGGATGAGCAGTTCTTC. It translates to CASSLGGDEQFF.

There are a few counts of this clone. CDR3 amino acids: CASSPGQGGTGELFF. The CDR3 bases are TGTGCCAGCAGCCCGGGACAGGGGGGGACCGGGGAGCTGTTTTTT. The chain carries TRBV7-2 and TRBJ2-2, with 11 bases matching TRBD1. Germline V CDR1 and CDR2: SGHTA, FQGNSA. V shed 5 bases, J shed 5 bases, and the junction held 4 bases outside the gene matches. There are 15 residues in the CDR3. The full variable domain, rest sourced from reference TRBV7-2 and TRBJ2-2, is GAGVSQSPSNKVTEKGKDVELRCDPISGHTALYWYRQSLGQGLEFLIYFQGNSAPDKSGLPSDRFSAERTGGSVSTLTIQRTQQEDSAVYLCASSPGQGGTGELFFGEGSRLTVL.

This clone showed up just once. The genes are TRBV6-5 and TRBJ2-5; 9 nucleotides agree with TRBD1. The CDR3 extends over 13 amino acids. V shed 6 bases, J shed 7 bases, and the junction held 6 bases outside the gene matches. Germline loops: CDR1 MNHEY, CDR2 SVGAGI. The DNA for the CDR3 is TGTGCCAGCAGACAGGGGGCCTCGGGGACCCAGTACTTC. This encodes CASRQGASGTQYF.

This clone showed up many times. CDR3 in amino acids: CAISEGLTDTQYF. CDR3 DNA: TGTGCCATCAGTGAGGGACTCACAGATACGCAGTATTTT. This sequence joins TRBV10-3 and TRBJ2-3, with a weak D call TRBD2 (5 bases). This CDR3 has 13 residues. In germline, CDR1 is ENHRY, CDR2 SYGVKD. V was shortened by 2 bases and J by 2 bases, with 5 bases between the two germline ends.

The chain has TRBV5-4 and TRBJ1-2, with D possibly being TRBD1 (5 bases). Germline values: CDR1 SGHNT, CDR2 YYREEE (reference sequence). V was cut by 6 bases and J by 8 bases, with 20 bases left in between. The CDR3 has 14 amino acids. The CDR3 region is CASNRQGEVLGYTF. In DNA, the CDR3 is TGTGCCAGCAACCGCCAGGGCGAGGTGTTAGGCTACACCTTC.

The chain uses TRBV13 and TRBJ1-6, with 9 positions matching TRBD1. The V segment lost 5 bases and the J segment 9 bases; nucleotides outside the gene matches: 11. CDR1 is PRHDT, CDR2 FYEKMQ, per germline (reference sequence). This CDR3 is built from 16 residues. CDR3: CASSLLLTGGRSPLHF. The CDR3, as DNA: TGTGCCAGCAGCCTACTACTTACAGGGGGCCGTTCACCCCTCCACTTT. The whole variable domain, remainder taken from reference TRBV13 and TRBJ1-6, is AAGVIQSPRHLIKEKRETATLKCYPIPRHDTVYWYQQGPGQDPQFLISFYEKMQSDKGSIPDRFSAQQFSDYHSELNMSSLELGDSALYFCASSLLLTGGRSPLHFGNGTRLTVT.

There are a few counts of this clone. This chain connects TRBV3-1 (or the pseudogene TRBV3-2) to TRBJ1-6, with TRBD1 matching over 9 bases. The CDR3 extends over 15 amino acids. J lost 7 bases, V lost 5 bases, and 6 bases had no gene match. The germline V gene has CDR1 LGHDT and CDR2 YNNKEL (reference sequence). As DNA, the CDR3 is TGTGCCAGCAGCGGAGCGACAGGGGGGAATTCACCCCTCCACTTT. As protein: CASSGATGGNSPLHF.

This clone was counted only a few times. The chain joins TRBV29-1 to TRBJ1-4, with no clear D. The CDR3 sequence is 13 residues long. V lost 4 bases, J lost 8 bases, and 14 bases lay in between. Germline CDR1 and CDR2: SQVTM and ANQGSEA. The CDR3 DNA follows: TGCAGCGTTGGTGGCGCGGCCGGCGAAAAACTGTTTTTT. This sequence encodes CSVGGAAGEKLFF.

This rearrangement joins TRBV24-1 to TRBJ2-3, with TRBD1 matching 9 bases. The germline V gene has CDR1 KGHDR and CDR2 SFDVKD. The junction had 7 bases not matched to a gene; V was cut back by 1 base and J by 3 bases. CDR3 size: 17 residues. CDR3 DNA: TGTGCCACCAGTGATTTCACAGGGGGCATTAATACAGATACGCAGTATTTT. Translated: CATSDFTGGINTDTQYF.

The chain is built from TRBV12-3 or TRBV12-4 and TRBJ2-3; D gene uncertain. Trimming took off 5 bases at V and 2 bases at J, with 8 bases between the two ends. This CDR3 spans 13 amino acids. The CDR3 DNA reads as TGTGCCAGCAGTCTCCTTTACACAGATACGCAGTATTTT. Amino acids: CASSLLYTDTQYF.

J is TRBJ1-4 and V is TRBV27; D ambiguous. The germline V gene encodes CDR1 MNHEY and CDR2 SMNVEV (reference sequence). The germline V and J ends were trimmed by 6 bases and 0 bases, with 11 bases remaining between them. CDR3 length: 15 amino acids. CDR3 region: CASRLSFATNEKLFF. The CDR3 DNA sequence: TGTGCCAGCAGACTCTCATTCGCAACTAATGAAAAACTGTTTTTT.

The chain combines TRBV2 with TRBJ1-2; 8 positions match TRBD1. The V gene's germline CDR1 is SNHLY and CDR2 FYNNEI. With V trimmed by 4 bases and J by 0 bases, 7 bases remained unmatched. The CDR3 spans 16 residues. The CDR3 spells CASSVRTGISNYGYTF. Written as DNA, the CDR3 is TGTGCCAGCAGTGTCCGGACAGGGATTTCTAACTATGGCTACACCTTC.

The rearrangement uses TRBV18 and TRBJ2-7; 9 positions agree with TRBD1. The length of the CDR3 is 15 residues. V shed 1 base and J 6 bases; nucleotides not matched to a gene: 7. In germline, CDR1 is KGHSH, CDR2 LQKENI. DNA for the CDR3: TGTGCCAGCTCACCACGAGGGACAGGGAAGGTCGAGCAGTACTTC. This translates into CASSPRGTGKVEQYF.

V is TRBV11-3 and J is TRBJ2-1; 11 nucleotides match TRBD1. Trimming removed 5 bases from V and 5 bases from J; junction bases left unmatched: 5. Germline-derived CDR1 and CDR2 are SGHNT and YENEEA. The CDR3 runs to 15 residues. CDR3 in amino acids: CASSLGQGANNEQFF. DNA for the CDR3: TGTGCCAGCAGCCTTGGACAGGGGGCCAACAATGAGCAGTTCTTC.

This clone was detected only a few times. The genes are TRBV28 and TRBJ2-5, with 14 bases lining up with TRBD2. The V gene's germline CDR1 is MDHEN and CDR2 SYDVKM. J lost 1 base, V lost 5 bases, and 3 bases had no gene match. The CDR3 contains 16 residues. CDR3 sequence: CASSPGTSGGQETQYF. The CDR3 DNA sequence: TGTGCCAGCAGTCCAGGGACTAGCGGGGGCCAAGAGACCCAGTACTTC.

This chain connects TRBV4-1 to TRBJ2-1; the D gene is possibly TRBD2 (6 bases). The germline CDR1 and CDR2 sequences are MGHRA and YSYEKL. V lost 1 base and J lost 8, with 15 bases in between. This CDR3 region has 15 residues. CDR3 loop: CASSQGLVLLDEQFF. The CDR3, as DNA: TGCGCCAGCAGCCAAGGACTAGTTCTGTTGGATGAGCAGTTCTTC.

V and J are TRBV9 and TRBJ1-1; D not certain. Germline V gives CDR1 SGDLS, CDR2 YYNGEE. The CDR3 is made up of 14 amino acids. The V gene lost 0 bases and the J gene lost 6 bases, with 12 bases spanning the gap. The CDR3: CASSVEARAAEAFF. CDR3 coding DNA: TGTGCCAGCAGCGTAGAAGCGCGAGCGGCTGAAGCTTTCTTT.

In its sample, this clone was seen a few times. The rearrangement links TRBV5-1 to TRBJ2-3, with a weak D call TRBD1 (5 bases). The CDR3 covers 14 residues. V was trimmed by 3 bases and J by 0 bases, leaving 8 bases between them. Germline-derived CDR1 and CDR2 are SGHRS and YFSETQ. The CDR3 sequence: CASSSRQSTDTQYF. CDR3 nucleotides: TGCGCCAGCAGCTCTAGACAGAGCACAGATACGCAGTATTTT.

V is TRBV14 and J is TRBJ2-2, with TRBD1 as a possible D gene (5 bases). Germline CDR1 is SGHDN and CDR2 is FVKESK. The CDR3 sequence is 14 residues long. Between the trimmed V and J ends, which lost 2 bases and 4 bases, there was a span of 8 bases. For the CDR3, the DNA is TGTGCCAGCAGCCAAATAAGGGGCACCGGGGAGCTGTTTTTT. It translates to CASSQIRGTGELFF. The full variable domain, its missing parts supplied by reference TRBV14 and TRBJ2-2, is EAGVTQFPSHSVIEKGQTVTLRCDPISGHDNLYWYRRVMGKEIKFLLHFVKESKQDESGMPNNRFLAERTGGTYSTLKVQPAELEDSGVYFCASSQIRGTGELFFGEGSRLTVL.